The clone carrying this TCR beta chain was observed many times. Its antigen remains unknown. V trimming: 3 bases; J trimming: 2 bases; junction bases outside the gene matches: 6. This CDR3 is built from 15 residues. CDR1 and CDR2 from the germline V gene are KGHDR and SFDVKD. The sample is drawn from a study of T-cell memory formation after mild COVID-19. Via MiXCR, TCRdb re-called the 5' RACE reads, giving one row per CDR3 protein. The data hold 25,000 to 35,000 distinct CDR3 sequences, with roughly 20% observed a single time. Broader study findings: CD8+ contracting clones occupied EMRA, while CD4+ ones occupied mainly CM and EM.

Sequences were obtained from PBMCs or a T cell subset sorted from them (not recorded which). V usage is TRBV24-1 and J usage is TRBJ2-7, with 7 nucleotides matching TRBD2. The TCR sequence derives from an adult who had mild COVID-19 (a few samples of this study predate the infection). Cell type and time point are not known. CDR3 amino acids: CATSDPSGNPYEQYF. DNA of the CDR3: TGTGCCACCAGTGATCCAAGCGGGAACCCCTACGAGCAGTACTTC.